This T cell receptor beta chain was observed in a study of T cell responses to AZD1222 COVID-19 vaccine. Whole-study findings and limits: The reported proportion of spike-specific TCRs targeting unmutated variant regions was nearly half. Clonal diversity may have been underestimated, and the donors were mostly white British, with more females than males.

Method: immunoSEQ multiplex PCR; TCRdb's copy keeps in-frame clones and lacks some. The table records fewer than 120,000 clones, over 75% of them present only once. Comments on this clone: Antigen: not known.

The CDR3 covers 15 residues. CDR1 and CDR2 from the germline V gene are MNHEY and SMNVEV (reference sequence). The V end lost 0 bases, the J end lost 3 bases, and 11 bases lay between the germline ends. The receptor comes from an adult in good health. The chain uses TRBV27 and TRBJ1-2, with D tentatively TRBD1 (6 bases). The sequenced sample was peripheral blood, obtained on day 0 of AZD1222 vaccination. The CDR3 is CASSLSGQNHYGYTF. The CDR3 nucleotides read TGTGCCAGCAGTTTATCTGGACAGAATCACTATGGCTACACCTTC.